What follows is one T cell receptor beta chain and its context. Its specificity is not known. The assay was immunoSEQ multiplex PCR, and TCRdb's table has in-frame clones only and misses some. Found here are just over 150,000 clones, roughly nine tenths of them singletons; the top ten hold approximately 7%. The data were taken from a study of T cell responses to AZD1222 COVID-19 vaccine. Study-wide findings and caveats: In a largely white British group with more females than males, clonal diversity was possibly underestimated. Spike-spanning, vaccine-associated CD4 TCRs were dominant at 160-218 and 743-854. Nearly half of spike-specific TCRs reportedly go after variant regions that carry no mutations. Spike-specific TCR breadth and depth were elevated following two AZD1222 doses.

This CDR3 region has 12 residues. V was shortened by 4 bases and J by 3 bases, with 3 bases between the two germline ends. This specimen was peripheral blood, taken after recovery from COVID-19. This chain joins TRBV12-3 or TRBV12-4 and TRBJ2-2; D call uncertain. The clonotype comes from an adult who had recovered from COVID-19. The CDR3 nucleotides read TGTGCCAGCAGTTGGGACACCGGGGAGCTGTTTTTT. Its protein is CASSWDTGELFF.